This T cell receptor (beta chain) was sequenced in a study of CD8+CD57+ T cells in acquired aplastic anemia. In patients chosen for sequencing, flow cytometry had shown CD8+CD57+ cell expansion. There are many counts of this clonotype. The use of genomic DNA as template underpinned the TCR beta VDJ and CDR3 profiling. TCRdb recomputed calls from the reads with MiXCR, one row per CDR3 protein. The sample has around 290,000 distinct CDR3 sequences; approximately 57% are singletons. The trim removed 4 bases at V and 0 bases at J, leaving 3 bases unmatched. The V gene's germline CDR1 is SGHTS and CDR2 YDEGEE. The CDR3 runs to 16 residues.

V usage is TRBV5-8 and J usage is TRBJ2-5; 13 bases align to TRBD2. The sample comprised sorted CD4+, CD8+, or CD8+CD57+ T cells (not recorded which) from PBMCs. The TCR sequence derives from a human donor with aplastic anemia. CDR3 sequence (DNA): TGTGCCAGCAGCCCGGGACTAGCGGGGCACCAAGAGACCCAGTACTTC. This sequence encodes CASSPGLAGHQETQYF.